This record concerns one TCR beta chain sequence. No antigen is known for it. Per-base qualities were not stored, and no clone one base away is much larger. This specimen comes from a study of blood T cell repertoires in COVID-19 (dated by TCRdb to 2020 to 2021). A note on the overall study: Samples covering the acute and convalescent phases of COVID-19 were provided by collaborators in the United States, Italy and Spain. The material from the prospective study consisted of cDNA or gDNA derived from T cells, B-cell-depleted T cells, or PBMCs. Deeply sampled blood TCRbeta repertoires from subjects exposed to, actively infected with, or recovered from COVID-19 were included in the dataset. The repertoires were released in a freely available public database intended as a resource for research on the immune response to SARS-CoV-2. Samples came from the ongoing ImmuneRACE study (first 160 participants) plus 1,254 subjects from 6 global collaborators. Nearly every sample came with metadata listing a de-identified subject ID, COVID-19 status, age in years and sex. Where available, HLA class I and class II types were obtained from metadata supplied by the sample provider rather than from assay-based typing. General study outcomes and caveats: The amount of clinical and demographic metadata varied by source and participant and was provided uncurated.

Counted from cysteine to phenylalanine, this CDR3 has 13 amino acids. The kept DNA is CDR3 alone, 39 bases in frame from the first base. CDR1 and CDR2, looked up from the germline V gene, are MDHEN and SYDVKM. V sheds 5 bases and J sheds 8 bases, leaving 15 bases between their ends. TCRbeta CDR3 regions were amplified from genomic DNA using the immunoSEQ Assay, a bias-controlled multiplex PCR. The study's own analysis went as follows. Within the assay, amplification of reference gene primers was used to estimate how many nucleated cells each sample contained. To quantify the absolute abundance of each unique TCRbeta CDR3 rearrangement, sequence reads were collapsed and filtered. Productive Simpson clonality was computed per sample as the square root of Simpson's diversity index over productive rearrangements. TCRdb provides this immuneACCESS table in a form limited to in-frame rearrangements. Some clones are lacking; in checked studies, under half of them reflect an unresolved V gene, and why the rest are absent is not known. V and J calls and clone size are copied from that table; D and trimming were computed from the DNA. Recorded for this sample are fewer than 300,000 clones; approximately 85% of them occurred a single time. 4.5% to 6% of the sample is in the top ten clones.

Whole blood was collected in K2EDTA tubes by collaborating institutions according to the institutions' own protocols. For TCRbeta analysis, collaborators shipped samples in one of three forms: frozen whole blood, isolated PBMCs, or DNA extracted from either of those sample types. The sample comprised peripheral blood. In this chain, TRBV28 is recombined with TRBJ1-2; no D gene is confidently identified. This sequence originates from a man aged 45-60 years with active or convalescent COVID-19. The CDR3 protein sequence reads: CASSPPAEGGYTF. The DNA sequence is TGTGCCAGCAGTCCTCCTGCGGAGGGAGGCTACACCTTC.